Reported below is one T cell receptor beta chain. Which antigen it targets is not known. No per-base quality is available; no much larger clone lies one base away. Trimming costs V 4 bases and J 4 bases, and their ends lie 11 bases apart. The CDR3 starts with the cysteine, ends with the phenylalanine, and has 12 residues. Kept here is only the CDR3 DNA, which spans 36 bases and is read in frame from base 1. For CDR1 and CDR2, the germline V gene (reference sequence) lists GTSNPN and SVGIG. Explained via the paper, the time point label denotes: newly diagnosed GD, antithyroid drugs for less than 3 months. For both TCR sequencing and RNA sequencing, RNA was extracted from PBMCs using TRIzol. Graves' disease was diagnosed according to American Thyroid Association guidelines. Patients for the study were recruited at an endocrinology department in Xi'an, China. Each patient gave 9 to 10 milliliters of peripheral blood, collected in an EDTA anticoagulant tube. Ficoll Paque Plus density gradient separation was used to isolate PBMCs, and no further T cell sorting was performed. RNA quality was checked with an Agilent 2100 Bioanalyzer and agarose gel, and concentration with a NanoDrop 2000.

Receptor libraries were prepared by multiplex PCR. The reads were generated on an Illumina HiSeq 4000. To build TCR beta libraries, CDR3 regions were amplified by Arm-PCR using iRepertoire HTBI primers. Before sequencing, the PCR products went through gel purification. The authors processed their data as follows. Gene usage analysis of CDR3 amino acid clonotypes used the approximately 62 TRBV and 11 to 15 TRBJ segments found across samples. COPE and FqMerger were used to merge filtered high-quality paired reads into contigs. Contigs were aligned with BLAST to IMGT TRBV, TRBD and TRBJ reference genes, and CDR3 was defined per IMGT. Any clonotype with a frequency above 0.1% was classified as a highly expanded clone. Shannon entropy was used to measure repertoire diversity, and the Gini coefficient was used to measure V-J evenness. Clonotypes shared by more than one individual were considered public. The public reads were reprocessed in TCRdb via fastp at Q25 and MiXCR, keeping in-frame beta chains. Rows with one shared CDR3 protein collapse into an entry with the most common genes and DNA. The V and J calls reflect TCRdb's pipeline rather than the authors' work. The sample has 550,000 to 700,000 distinct CDR3 sequences on record, approximately 16% of them singletons. The biggest ten clones account for more than 10% of the sample.

The sample belongs to a study of regulatory T cells in long-lasting Graves disease (dated by TCRdb to 2020 to 2023). At the level of the whole study: In the newly diagnosed Graves' disease group, patients had been taking antithyroid drugs for less than 3 months. The study was conducted in China and was registered as a clinical trial. Peripheral blood TCR sequencing and RNA sequencing compared persistent Graves' disease patients with newly diagnosed Graves' disease patients. A total of around 35 samples underwent TCR sequencing, from about 13 patients with persistent Graves' disease and some 20 patients with newly diagnosed Graves' disease. General findings and caveats noted by the study authors: The authors noted that the small sample size was a limitation that may lower accuracy. Persistent disease showed preferential use of TRBV28, TRBJ1-2 and TRBJ2-5, whereas newly diagnosed disease favored TRBV20-1 and TRBJ2-1. Compared with newly diagnosed patients, patients with persistent Graves' disease had lower TCR Shannon entropy and fewer highly expanded clones, which suggests clonal expansion. Sequencing and analysis were restricted to the TCR beta chain. More public clonotypes were shared among persistent patients (around 2,600) than among newly diagnosed patients (more than 950). The study examined only peripheral blood because the primary lesion, thyroid tissue, could not be accessed.

These data were also reused for a study on T cells in Graves' hyperthyroidism and ophthalmopathy. That second publication adds: Stable Graves' hyperthyroidism was defined as the absence of progression to ophthalmopathy over 18 months of follow-up. Hyperthyroidism patients were newly diagnosed, had a disease duration of under 2 months, and were aged 18 to 65 years. Exclusion was applied to patients with uncontrolled infections, other autoimmune diseases, pregnancy or lactation. Diagnoses were based on clinical symptoms, serum thyroxine and TRAb, thyroid ultrasound and orbital computed tomography. The TCR CDR3 was subjected to a first round of RT-PCR using the HTBI primer set and the Qiagen OneStep RT-PCR kit. Most expanded thyroid clonotypes (frequency above 0.001) were also found in blood, which suggests that blood repertoires may mirror thyroid immune responses. In cross-validation, a model built on a 13 V-J signature told ophthalmopathy apart from stable hyperthyroidism with under 90% sensitivity and roughly 81% specificity, and in testing the same model reached 80%/75%. During validation, the model predicted progression to ophthalmopathy a median of about 5.9 months ahead of onset, with almost 71% sensitivity and 72% to 80% specificity. To identify TCR V-J signatures that set the groups apart, the researchers used a discovery cohort of about a hundred patients, made up of 40 to 45 with Graves' ophthalmopathy and some 56 with stable Graves' hyperthyroidism. An independent validation cohort of fewer than 20 hyperthyroidism patients and approximately 17 patients who later progressed to ophthalmopathy tested prospective prediction of ophthalmopathy. The 85 to 100 discovery patients were divided at random into training and test sets in a 7:3 ratio. Thyroid tissue and blood T-cell repertoires from six Graves' hyperthyroidism patients were also compared in the study. Following sampling, methimazole starting at 30 mg daily was given to hyperthyroidism patients, and high-dose intravenous methylprednisolone was given to ophthalmopathy patients. The libraries were constructed in a second round of multiplex PCR and then size-selected and purified. Paired-end sequencing of the libraries was performed with 100 bp reads on an Illumina HiSeq2000. Raw data were processed with SOAPnuke, discarding reads with adapters, uncalled bases, mean Phred below 15, or no exact constant-primer or identifier match. COPE v1.2.5 was used to merge high-quality paired reads, and clonotypes were defined as unique nucleotide sequences. MiTCR v1.1 was used to align clonotypes to the IMGT TRBV, TRBD and TRBJ reference segments. The analysis included only V-J combinations with a frequency above 0.0001, which together covered roughly 99% of the repertoires. A TCS score was defined as the ratio of F50 (clonal expansion) to E x V (chaos), with BLOSUM62-based TCRdist applied between CDR3 peptides within each V-J. Welch's t-statistics and random forest reduced fewer than 550 V-J features to 13, which were used in a naive Bayes classifier (R e1071). No statistical method was used to fix the sample size in advance, and group allocation was not hidden from the investigators. According to the paper, TCR Vbeta CDR3 sequencing was carried out on 135 peripheral blood samples, which came from 40 to 45 ophthalmopathy, fewer than 80 hyperthyroidism and 17 progressor patients.

The rearranged segments are TRBV30 and TRBJ2-7; TRBD1 is possibly the D segment (5 matching bases). This TCR came from a man aged 18-30 years with Graves disease. Donor details come from another sample of the same person, matched by shared clones. The sequencing used peripheral blood mononuclear cells (PBMCs), collected at new diagnosis, from a patient treated with antithyroid drugs. The CDR3 amino acid sequence is: CAWKGRSYEQYF. Read as DNA, the sequence is TGTGCCTGGAAGGGGCGGAGTTACGAGCAGTACTTC.